Shown below are 24 T cell receptor beta chains from a single sample sequenced in a study of control samples from healthy donors and cancer patients. Sequencing used immunoSEQ multiplex PCR; TCRdb keeps in-frame clones, though not all of them. The repertoire holds more than 100,000 clones, with about 89% as singletons. Sequencing was performed on PBMCs. The receptor set was obtained from a man in his 60s with lung cancer.

The chain recombines TRBV2 with TRBJ2-4, with 7 bases fitting TRBD1. V trimming: 6 bases; J trimming: 7 bases; junction bases outside the gene matches: 15. The CDR3 totals 16 residues. Germline-derived CDR1 and CDR2 are SNHLY and FYNNEI. CDR3 DNA: TGTGCCAGCAGGGTGGGGGCAGGGGGTCTTATCAACATTCAGTACTTC. Amino acid sequence: CASRVGAGGLINIQYF.

The rearrangement links TRBV27 to TRBJ1-2; a possible D gene is TRBD1 (6 bases). Germline V lookup: CDR1 MNHEY, CDR2 SMNVEV (reference sequence). The ends were cut back, 6 bases at V and 5 bases at J, with 16 bases in the middle. The CDR3 runs to 14 residues. CDR3 coding DNA: TGTGCCAGCAGACCAGGGGTGGTGGGGTATGGCTACACCTTC. Its translation: CASRPGVVGYGYTF.

This CDR3 is CASSSGPPETQYF. As DNA, the CDR3 is TGTGCCAGCTCGTCCGGCCCGCCAGAGACCCAGTACTTC. The V gene is TRBV5-6, the J gene TRBJ2-5; no clear D gene. The length of the CDR3 is 13 residues. Germline V gene sequence: CDR1 SGHDT, CDR2 YYEEEE. Trimming removed 7 bases from V and 4 bases from J, with 14 bases in between.

This clone was seen only once. The chain links TRBV6-5 to TRBJ1-2; 8 nucleotides match TRBD1. Germline CDR1 and CDR2: MNHEY and SVGAGI. The V segment lost 2 bases and the J segment 4 bases; nucleotides outside the gene matches: 6. The CDR3 is made up of 15 amino acids. The CDR3 DNA follows: TGTGCCAGCAGTTACGTCGCAGGGGGCATCTATGGCTACACCTTC. Amino acids: CASSYVAGGIYGYTF.

V and J are TRBV6-5 and TRBJ2-2; the D is unclear. The V gene's germline CDR1 is MNHEY and CDR2 SVGAGI. The CDR3 runs to 15 residues. V lost 7 bases and J lost 0, with 12 bases in between. The CDR3 DNA reads TGTGCCAGCACCCTTAGTAACTCGAACACCGGGGAGCTGTTTTTT. This translates into CASTLSNSNTGELFF.

The chain joins TRBV5-6 to TRBJ2-7; D unclear. Germline V CDR1 and CDR2: SGHDT, YYEEEE. The CDR3 contains 15 residues. Trimming cost V 0 bases and J 1 base, with 11 bases left between them. The CDR3 DNA sequence: TGTGCCAGCAGCTTGGTTGGTAGTATGTCCTACGAGCAGTACGTC. Its translation: CASSLVGSMSYEQYV.

This chain links TRBV5-1 with TRBJ1-5; no clear D. V was cut by 5 bases and J by 3 bases, with 15 bases left in between. CDR3 length: 15 residues. The germline V gene encodes CDR1 SGHRS and CDR2 YFSETQ. CDR3 bases: TGCGCCAGCAGAGTTCGCCCGGGAGACAATCAGCCCCAGCATTTT. The encoded protein is CASRVRPGDNQPQHF.

This clone was picked up one time. The chain is built from TRBV5-5 and TRBJ1-2; D is unresolved. Trimming pared 0 bases from V and 7 bases from J, leaving 10 bases between. Germline-derived CDR1 and CDR2 are SGHKS and YYEKEE (reference sequence). The CDR3 has 13 residues. The CDR3 loop is CASSLAAGPGYTF. The CDR3 DNA reads as TGTGCCAGCAGCTTGGCTGCCGGACCTGGCTACACCTTC.

The chain is built from TRBV7-6 and TRBJ2-3, with 9 bases fitting TRBD1. The CDR3 contains 16 residues. The J segment lost 5 bases and the V segment lost 5 bases, leaving 11 bases of the junction unmatched. Germline assignment: CDR1 SGHVS and CDR2 FNYEAQ. The CDR3 is CASSRGTGTNRDTQYF. CDR3 bases: TGTGCCAGCAGCCGTGGGACAGGGACGAACAGAGATACGCAGTATTTT.

The rearrangement joins TRBV4-1 to TRBJ1-1; TRBD1 matches 8 bases. J was trimmed by 1 base and V by 3 bases; bases with no gene match: 7. Germline CDR1 reads MGHRA; CDR2 reads YSYEKL. The CDR3 spans 16 residues. The CDR3 spells CASSHLRGQANTEAFF. The CDR3 coding sequence is TGCGCCAGCAGCCACCTCCGGGGACAGGCGAACACTGAAGCTTTCTTT.

V usage is TRBV5-6 and J usage is TRBJ1-3, with D hard to call. Germline loops: CDR1 SGHDT, CDR2 YYEEEE. The CDR3 extends over 15 amino acids. V was shortened by 2 bases and J by 0 bases, with 9 bases between the two germline ends. CDR3 sequence reads: CASSFSPASGNTIYF. CDR3 DNA: TGTGCCAGCAGCTTTTCGCCAGCCTCTGGAAACACCATATATTTT.

CDR3 residues: CAWSVRGAAGANVLTF. CDR3 DNA: TGTGCCTGGAGTGTAAGGGGAGCCGCTGGGGCCAACGTCCTGACTTTC. The J gene is TRBJ2-6, the V gene TRBV30; D is possibly TRBD1 or TRBD2 (5 bases each). Germline CDR1 and CDR2: GTSNPN and SVGIG (reference sequence). The CDR3 is 16 amino acids. V dropped 0 bases and J dropped 2 bases, with 11 bases sitting between them.

This chain joins TRBV5-1 and TRBJ1-2; D unclear. The CDR3 covers 15 residues. From germline, CDR1 is SGHRS and CDR2 YFSETQ. Between the trimmed V and J ends, which lost 0 bases and 4 bases, there was a span of 13 bases. CDR3 protein: CASSLGPSAAYGYTF. DNA for the CDR3: TGCGCCAGCAGCTTGGGACCCAGTGCCGCCTATGGCTACACCTTC.

The chain uses TRBV7-9 and TRBJ2-2; D may be TRBD2 (6 bases). The CDR3 extends over 14 amino acids. V lost 5 bases and J lost 9, with 16 bases in between. Germline-derived CDR1 and CDR2 are SEHNR and FQNEAQ (reference sequence). Written as DNA, the CDR3 is TGTGCCAGCAGCCTTAGCGGAGAACACCGGGAGCTGTTTTTT. It codes for CASSLSGEHRELFF.

The V gene is TRBV27, the J gene TRBJ1-5; D might be TRBD1 (6 bases). V shed 7 bases and J shed 2 bases, with 12 bases lying between them. Germline V lookup: CDR1 MNHEY, CDR2 SMNVEV (reference sequence). This CDR3 region has 14 residues. The CDR3 sequence is CASNPRGGNQPQHF. The CDR3 DNA reads TGTGCCAGCAATCCCAGGGGAGGCAATCAGCCCCAGCATTTT.

V and J are TRBV6-6 and TRBJ1-5, with a weak D call TRBD1 (6 bases). Germline loops: CDR1 MNHNY, CDR2 SVGAGI (reference sequence). V was clipped by 5 bases and J by 5 bases, with 28 bases between them. This CDR3 is built from 19 residues. DNA for the CDR3: TGTGCCAGCAGTCCTATTTTTCTCCCCCAGACAGGAGGCTATCAGCCCCAGCATTTT. Translating gives CASSPIFLPQTGGYQPQHF.

V and J are TRBV7-8 and TRBJ2-1; D might be TRBD1 (6 bases). V lost 5 bases, J lost 12 bases, and 23 bases lay in between. Germline assignment: CDR1 SGHVS and CDR2 FQNEAQ. This CDR3 has 15 amino acids. CDR3 sequence (DNA): TGTGCCAGCAGCCAGGGGCGGGCTTCGGAGTATGGGCAGTTCTTC. Protein product: CASSQGRASEYGQFF.

V and J are TRBV2 and TRBJ2-3; D not resolved. The length of the CDR3 is 14 residues. V was trimmed by 1 base and J by 3 bases, leaving 8 bases between them. CDR1 is SNHLY and CDR2 is FYNNEI in the germline V gene. In DNA, the CDR3 is TGTGCCAGCAGTGAAGTAGAAGTGACAGATACGCAGTATTTT. Its translation is CASSEVEVTDTQYF.

The chain uses TRBV6-5 and TRBJ2-7, with D unclear. With 6 bases removed from V and 5 bases from J, the gap between germline ends came to 11 bases. Germline assignment: CDR1 MNHEY and CDR2 SVGAGI. The CDR3 consists of 12 residues. The CDR3 bases are TGTGCCAGCAGCCGAAGGGCCCACGAGCAGTACGTC. It codes for CASSRRAHEQYV.

V is TRBV27 and J is TRBJ2-2; 9 bases agree with TRBD1. CDR3 length equals 15 residues. V lost 3 bases to trimming and J lost 6 bases; unmatched junction nucleotides: 5. Germline lookup yields CDR1 MNHEY and CDR2 SMNVEV (reference sequence). The CDR3 reads CASSFSQGAAGELFF. DNA of the CDR3: TGTGCCAGCAGTTTTTCACAGGGGGCGGCCGGGGAGCTGTTTTTT.

The gene calls are TRBV6-6 and TRBJ1-5; the D gene is possibly TRBD1 (5 bases). V lost 2 bases to trimming and J lost 11 bases, with 7 bases between them. The CDR3 spans 11 residues. CDR1 and CDR2 (germline): MNHNY, SVGAGI (reference sequence). The DNA for the CDR3 is TGTGCCAGCAGTTACAGGGACGCCCAGCATTTT. This encodes CASSYRDAQHF.

The chain combines TRBV6-5 with TRBJ2-7; a weak D match, TRBD2 (6 bases). The V gene lost 0 bases and the J gene lost 2 bases, with 11 bases spanning the gap. The CDR3 consists of 15 residues. Germline V gene sequence: CDR1 MNHEY, CDR2 SVGAGI. CDR3 nucleotides: TGTGCCAGCAGTTACTCACGGGGGAACCCCTACGAGCAGTACTTC. Its protein product is CASSYSRGNPYEQYF.

This clone was counted between two and nine times. This chain links TRBV3-1 (or the pseudogene TRBV3-2) with TRBJ1-2, with D perhaps matching TRBD1 (6 bases). Trimming cost V 3 bases and J 7 bases, with 12 bases left between them. The CDR3 spans 13 residues. CDR1 is LGHDT and CDR2 is YNNKEL in the germline V gene (reference sequence). CDR3 sequence (DNA): TGTGCCAGCAGCCAGCAGGACAGCTCTGGCTACACCTTC. The encoded protein is CASSQQDSSGYTF.

As regards this clone: The DNA is omitted, as the CDR3 cannot be located on it reliably, and the CDR3 follows TCRdb's listing. This rearrangement joins TRBV29-1 to TRBJ1-2. The length of the CDR3 is 11 amino acids, counting both ends. From germline, CDR1 is SQVTM and CDR2 ANQGSEA. The CDR3 here is CSVASGRGYTF.